Each of the 31 T cell receptor beta chains below was sequenced from the same sample in a study of blood T cells in healthy people across ages. The second PCR ran about 6 to 12 cycles with a sample-barcoded 5' primer and J-beta primers. In TCRdb, the 5' RACE reads were re-called with MiXCR into one record per CDR3 protein. The sample has roughly 1.7 million distinct CDR3 sequences, roughly a third seen once; the top ten hold over 9%. The sample consisted of blood. The receptors were sampled from a woman younger than 45 in good health.

Only a few counts were recorded for this clonotype. The V gene is TRBV5-1, the J gene TRBJ2-7; D gene unclear. The V and J ends lost 4 bases and 0 bases respectively, with 11 bases between them. The CDR3 runs to 14 residues. CDR1 SGHRS and CDR2 YFSETQ come from the germline V gene. The CDR3 region is CASSDPSSSYEQYF. The DNA for the CDR3 is TGCGCCAGCAGCGACCCGTCGAGCTCCTACGAGCAGTACTTC. The whole variable domain, filled in from reference TRBV5-1 and TRBJ2-7, reads KAGVTQTPRYLIKTRGQQVTLSCSPISGHRSVSWYQQTPGQGLQFLFEYFSETQRNKGNFPGRFSGRQFSNSRSEMNVSTLELGDSALYLCASSDPSSSYEQYFGPGTRLTVT.

The genes are TRBV6-5 and TRBJ2-1, with D possibly being TRBD1 or TRBD2 (5 bases each). The V end was cut by 0 bases, the J end by 6 bases, with 15 bases between. The germline V gene encodes CDR1 MNHEY and CDR2 SVGAGI. The length of the CDR3 is 16 residues. This CDR3 reads CASSYSVGPNPNEQFF. The CDR3 region has the DNA TGTGCCAGCAGTTACTCGGTGGGACCAAACCCCAATGAGCAGTTCTTC.

Note on this clonotype: A much larger clone differs by one base, so this may be a read error. This sequence joins TRBV4-2 and TRBJ1-5; no reliable D call. Trimming removed 1 base at V and 1 base at J, with 8 bases between. Looked up from germline, CDR1 is LGHNA and CDR2 is YNFKEQ. There are 15 residues in the CDR3. CDR3 loop: CASSQVSRSNQPQHF. CDR3 DNA: TGTGCCAGCAGCCAAGTTTCGAGAAGCAATCAGCCCCAGCATTTT.

This clonotype was picked up a small number of times. The V and J genes are TRBV4-2 and TRBJ1-5; TRBD1 matches 7 bases. The V gene end was trimmed by 2 bases and the J gene end by 4 bases; junction bases not matched to a gene: 5. The germline V gene encodes CDR1 LGHNA and CDR2 YNFKEQ. There are 15 residues in the CDR3. The CDR3 spells CASSQSTGSNQPQHF. CDR3 in DNA: TGTGCCAGCAGCCAATCGACAGGGTCGAATCAGCCCCAGCATTTT.

In this sample, this clonotype turned up a few times. The chain couples TRBV9 to TRBJ2-1, with D perhaps TRBD2 (5 bases). This CDR3 region has 16 residues. Deletions cut 4 bases from V and 4 bases from J, with 18 bases between. CDR1 is SGDLS, CDR2 YYNGEE, per germline. The CDR3 region has the DNA TGTGCCAGCAGCTCCTACGACCAGCGGAGGTACAATGAGCAGTTCTTC. Amino acid sequence: CASSSYDQRRYNEQFF.

This clonotype was seen only a few times. The chain uses TRBV4-1 and TRBJ2-7; either TRBD1 or TRBD2 may fit D (6 bases each). Trimming shortened V by 1 base and J by 9 bases, and 16 bases separated the two germline ends. Germline V gene lookup returns CDR1 MGHRA and CDR2 YSYEKL. The CDR3 extends over 14 amino acids. In DNA form, the CDR3 reads TGCGCCAGCAGCCAAGTAAGGGGGGATCACGGGCAGTACTTC. This encodes CASSQVRGDHGQYF.

V gene TRBV19 combines with J gene TRBJ2-1; tentative D call: TRBD1 (6 bases). V was pared by 1 base and J by 1 base, with 11 bases between. CDR3 length: 16 residues. Germline CDR1 is LNHDA and CDR2 is SQIVND (reference sequence). DNA of the CDR3: TGTGCCAGTAGTATAGTTTCCAGGGGATCCTACAATGAGCAGTTCTTC. This sequence encodes CASSIVSRGSYNEQFF.

This clonotype has a handful of counts. The V and J genes are TRBV27 and TRBJ2-7, with 7 bases fitting TRBD2. Germline lookup yields CDR1 MNHEY and CDR2 SMNVEV (reference sequence). The CDR3 is 16 residues long. Losses at the gene ends were 0 bases for V and 3 bases for J; bases not matched to a gene: 8. The CDR3 sequence is CASSLSELAANYEQYF. DNA of the CDR3: TGTGCCAGCAGTTTATCCGAGCTAGCGGCAAACTACGAGCAGTACTTC.

J is TRBJ1-1 and V is TRBV10-3; D is unclear. The CDR3 spans 13 residues. Germline V CDR1 and CDR2: ENHRY, SYGVKD. Trimming shortened V by 4 bases and J by 3 bases, and 9 bases separated the two germline ends. The CDR3 DNA follows: TGTGCCATCAGTGGCACTGAGTACACTGAAGCTTTCTTT. Amino acid sequence: CAISGTEYTEAFF.

This chain links TRBV5-1 with TRBJ1-1; D is perhaps TRBD1 (5 bases). The CDR3 loop spans 15 amino acids. In germline, CDR1 is SGHRS, CDR2 YFSETQ. Trimming took off 0 bases at V and 3 bases at J, with 12 bases between the two ends. The CDR3 DNA is TGCGCCAGCAGCTTGGGTTTTGGAGGGGACACTGAAGCTTTCTTT. Amino acid sequence: CASSLGFGGDTEAFF.

The chain carries TRBV20-1 and TRBJ1-2; no reliable D call. This CDR3 has 12 amino acids. The V and J ends lost 7 bases and 3 bases respectively, with 12 bases between them. CDR1 DFQATT and CDR2 SNEGSKA come from the germline V gene (reference sequence). The chain's CDR3 is CSVKEVYYGYTF. CDR3 sequence (DNA): TGCAGTGTAAAGGAGGTTTACTATGGCTACACCTTC.

Notes on this clonotype: A far larger clone is one base from this, pointing to a likely read error. The chain recombines TRBV6-1 with TRBJ1-1; 7 positions agree with TRBD1. The CDR3 runs 14 residues. CDR1 and CDR2 from the germline V gene are MNHNS and SASEGT. As DNA, the CDR3 is TGTGCCAGCAGCCTGGGACAGATGAACACTGGAGCTTTCTTT. This codes for CASSLGQMNTGAFF.

This clonotype has just a few counts. V usage is TRBV24-1 and J usage is TRBJ2-7; D gene uncertain. Trimming took 5 bases from V and 3 from J, leaving 7 bases between them. This CDR3 spans 12 amino acids. Germline loops: CDR1 KGHDR, CDR2 SFDVKD. Written as DNA, the CDR3 is TGTGCCACCAGTGTCGGCAACTACGAGCAGTACTTC. Translation: CATSVGNYEQYF.

The table lists this clonotype with a few counts. Written as DNA, the CDR3 is TGTGCCAGCAGCCCGACAGGGCGCCAGTTTAATGAGCAGTTCTTC. This gives the protein CASSPTGRQFNEQFF. The genes are TRBV7-3 and TRBJ2-1, with 7 positions matching TRBD1. In germline, CDR1 is SGHTA, CDR2 FQGTGA. The ends lost 5 bases at V and 7 bases at J; junction bases unmatched: 11. This CDR3 spans 15 amino acids.

The chain couples TRBV3-1 to TRBJ1-2; D gene uncertain. The CDR3 is made up of 16 amino acids. Germline values: CDR1 LGHDT, CDR2 YNNKEL (reference sequence). V lost 0 bases, J lost 3 bases, and 14 bases lay in between. The CDR3 reads CASSQDQLGSDYGYTF. The CDR3, as DNA: TGTGCCAGCAGCCAAGACCAGCTGGGCTCGGACTATGGCTACACCTTC.

V gene TRBV20-1 combines with J gene TRBJ2-6; D remains unclear. CDR1 and CDR2 (germline): DFQATT, SNEGSKA (reference sequence). The CDR3 sequence is 12 residues long. V was trimmed by 3 bases and J by 2 bases, leaving 2 bases between them. In nucleotides, the CDR3 is TGCAGTGCTAGTGCTGGGGCCAACGTCCTGACTTTC. It translates to CSASAGANVLTF.

This clonotype has just a few counts. The chain's CDR3 is CASSFTKAGNYGYTF. In DNA, the CDR3 is TGTGCCAGCAGTTTCACGAAGGCGGGGAACTATGGCTACACCTTC. The chain joins TRBV12-3 or TRBV12-4 to TRBJ1-2; D not certain. The CDR3 runs 15 residues. Trimming shortened V by 3 bases and J by 2 bases, and 13 bases separated the two germline ends.

The CDR3 loop is CASNVGQGEAFF. CDR3 nucleotides: TGCGCCAGCAACGTAGGACAGGGGGAAGCTTTCTTT. The chain is built from TRBV5-1 and TRBJ1-1; 9 nucleotides align to TRBD1. The CDR3 is 12 residues long. Trimming at V came to 6 bases and at J to 8 bases, leaving 5 bases not matched to a gene. The germline V gene encodes CDR1 SGHRS and CDR2 YFSETQ.

V usage is TRBV30 and J usage is TRBJ1-2, with D possibly matching TRBD1 (6 bases). CDR3 size: 15 residues. Germline V gene lookup returns CDR1 GTSNPN and CDR2 SVGIG (reference sequence). Trimming removed 2 bases from V and 7 bases from J, with 20 bases in between. This CDR3 reads CAWSLHPDSPGGYTF. In nucleotides, the CDR3 is TGTGCCTGGAGTCTCCACCCGGACAGCCCAGGTGGCTACACCTTC.

V and J are TRBV20-1 and TRBJ2-7; D remains ambiguous. The V end lost 5 bases, the J end lost 2 bases, and 13 bases lay between the germline ends. The germline V gene has CDR1 DFQATT and CDR2 SNEGSKA (reference sequence). This CDR3 region has 13 residues. The CDR3 DNA reads TGCAGTGCTTCCCATGGCCAGGCCTACGAGCAGTACTTC. Its translation: CSASHGQAYEQYF.

The chain employs TRBV9 and TRBJ1-2; 8 nucleotides match TRBD1. CDR1 and CDR2 from the germline V gene are SGDLS and YYNGEE. V shed 6 bases and J 4 bases; nucleotides not matched to a gene: 8. The CDR3 has 14 residues. CDR3 bases: TGTGCCAGCACCCGGGGGCAGGGGGCCTATGGCTACACCTTC. This translates into CASTRGQGAYGYTF. Looking up the rest from reference TRBV9 and TRBJ1-2 gives the full variable domain: DSGVTQTPKHLITATGQRVTLRCSPRSGDLSVYWYQQSLDQGLQFLIQYYNGEERAKGNILERFSAQQFPDLHSELNLSSLELGDSALYFCASTRGQGAYGYTFGSGTRLTVV.

This clonotype was recorded a few times. V and J are TRBV11-2 and TRBJ1-2; 8 bases are shared with TRBD1. CDR3 length: 14 amino acids. Trimming took 4 bases from V and 4 from J; bases not matched to a gene: 5. Germline lookup yields CDR1 SGHAT and CDR2 FQNNGV. The CDR3 sequence is CASSYQGALYGYTF. As DNA, the CDR3 is TGTGCCAGCAGCTATCAGGGGGCCCTCTATGGCTACACCTTC.

The chain links TRBV29-1 to TRBJ2-2, with a tentative D call TRBD1 (6 bases). There are 14 residues in the CDR3. The V end lost 5 bases, the J end lost 2 bases, and 12 bases lay between the germline ends. CDR1 SQVTM and CDR2 ANQGSEA come from the germline V gene. The CDR3: CSVHGGPNTGELFF. CDR3 sequence (DNA): TGCAGCGTTCATGGGGGCCCTAACACCGGGGAGCTGTTTTTT.

This rearrangement joins TRBV27 to TRBJ2-3, with TRBD2 as a possible D gene (7 bases). Germline CDR1 is MNHEY and CDR2 is SMNVEV (reference sequence). Trimming pared 7 bases from V and 0 bases from J, leaving 20 bases between. The CDR3 runs to 17 residues. The CDR3 bases are TGTGCCAGCAACAGGAGGCCAAGGGGGGGTAGCACAGATACGCAGTATTTT. Translating gives CASNRRPRGGSTDTQYF.

The V and J genes are TRBV27 and TRBJ2-3; 7 bases are a match to TRBD2. The V gene's germline CDR1 is MNHEY and CDR2 SMNVEV (reference sequence). V dropped 0 bases and J dropped 1; count of bases not matched to a gene: 10. This CDR3 contains 18 residues. For the CDR3, the DNA is TGTGCCAGCAGTTTATCAAGTGGCGGGGGTGGGGGCACAGATACGCAGTATTTT. Protein sequence: CASSLSSGGGGGTDTQYF.

This rearrangement joins TRBV15 to TRBJ2-1; TRBD2 aligns across 14 bases. Germline V lookup: CDR1 LNHNV, CDR2 YYDKDF (reference sequence). The CDR3 is 14 residues long. Losses at the gene ends were 5 bases for V and 7 bases for J; bases not matched to a gene: 1. CDR3 in DNA: TGTGCCACCAGCGGGACTAGCGGGAGAAATGAGCAGTTCTTC. Translation gives CATSGTSGRNEQFF.

CDR3 DNA: TGTGCCATCAGCCCGGGACACTCCTACGAGCAGTACTTC. Its translation: CAISPGHSYEQYF. The chain is built from TRBV10-3 and TRBJ2-7; perhaps TRBD1 as D (6 bases). V lost 6 bases and J 0 bases, leaving 9 bases between the germline ends. The CDR3 runs 13 residues. Germline V gene lookup returns CDR1 ENHRY and CDR2 SYGVKD.

V and J are TRBV10-1 and TRBJ2-7, with D unresolved. The CDR3 is made up of 13 amino acids. The V end lost 9 bases, the J end lost 0 bases, and 12 bases lay between the germline ends. Germline V gives CDR1 WNHNN, CDR2 SYGVQD (reference sequence). The CDR3 DNA follows: TGCGCCAGGGGCTACTGGAGCTCCTACGAGCAGTACTTC. It is translated as CARGYWSSYEQYF.

This clonotype has just a few counts. The chain combines TRBV2 with TRBJ2-5, with D possibly TRBD2 on 5 matching bases. There are 13 residues in the CDR3. Germline values: CDR1 SNHLY, CDR2 FYNNEI. V dropped 7 bases and J dropped 8 bases, with 17 bases sitting between them. In DNA form, the CDR3 reads TGTGCCAGCACCCCTAGCCCCTCGAGCACCCAGTACTTC. Translating gives CASTPSPSSTQYF.

The J gene is TRBJ2-5, the V gene TRBV5-5; 7 bases align to TRBD2. The CDR3 loop spans 15 amino acids. V dropped 6 bases and J dropped 0; count of bases not matched to a gene: 8. Germline V lookup: CDR1 SGHKS, CDR2 YYEKEE (reference sequence). CDR3 in amino acids: CASTAGVTYQETQYF. CDR3 nucleotides: TGTGCCAGCACGGCGGGGGTTACGTACCAAGAGACCCAGTACTTC.

This clonotype has just a few counts. The chain joins TRBV30 to TRBJ2-1; 9 bases match TRBD2. CDR1 is GTSNPN, CDR2 SVGIG, per germline (reference sequence). The CDR3 loop spans 15 amino acids. Trimming cost V 5 bases and J 12 bases; bases outside gene matches: 17. The CDR3 here is CAWDHSGTSQERQFF. Written as DNA, the CDR3 is TGTGCCTGGGACCATTCCGGGACTAGCCAGGAGAGGCAGTTCTTC.